The TCR beta chain described here comes from a study of spatial heterogeneity in lung cancer. Study information: When available, follow-up PBMC samples taken a median of around 2 years after resection were sequenced. The mean occurrence of each unique TCR and UMI combination in raw reads exceeded 8.5. Fewer alpha-chain than beta-chain sequences were consistently detected.

Each CDR3 protein gets one entry after TCRdb re-called the 5' RACE reads with MiXCR. The table shows 15,000 to 20,000 distinct CDR3 sequences, with about 6% occurring only once. This sample's time point: blood at routine non-recurrence follow-up after resection. This clonotype was seen many times. CDR1 is SGHVS, CDR2 FQNEAQ, per germline. V was cut by 1 base and J by 1 base, with 3 bases left in between. The CDR3 loop spans 13 amino acids. The V gene is TRBV7-8, the J gene TRBJ2-3; D unclear. The clonotype originates from a male donor with early-stage non-small cell lung cancer. Material: PBMCs, obtained at follow-up. This CDR3 reads CASSLDRTDTQYF. The CDR3 DNA is TGTGCCAGCAGCTTAGATCGCACAGATACGCAGTATTTT.